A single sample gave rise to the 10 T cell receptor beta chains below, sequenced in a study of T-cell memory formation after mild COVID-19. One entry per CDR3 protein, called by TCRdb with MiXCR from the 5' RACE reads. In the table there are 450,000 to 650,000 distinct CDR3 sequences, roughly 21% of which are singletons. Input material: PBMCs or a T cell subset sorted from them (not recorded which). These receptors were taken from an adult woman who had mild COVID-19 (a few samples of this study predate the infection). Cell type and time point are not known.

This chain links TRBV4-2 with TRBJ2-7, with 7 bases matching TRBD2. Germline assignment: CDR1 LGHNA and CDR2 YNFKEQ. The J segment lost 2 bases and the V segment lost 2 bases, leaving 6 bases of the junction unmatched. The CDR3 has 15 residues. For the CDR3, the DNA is TGTGCCAGCAGCCAACTAGGACTAGAGGCCTACGAGCAGTACTTC. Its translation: CASSQLGLEAYEQYF.

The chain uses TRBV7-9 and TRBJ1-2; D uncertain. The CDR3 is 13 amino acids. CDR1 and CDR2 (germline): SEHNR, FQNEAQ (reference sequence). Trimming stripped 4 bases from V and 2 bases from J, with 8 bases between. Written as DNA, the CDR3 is TGTGCCAGCAGCTCGACCTGGAACTATGGCTACACCTTC. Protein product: CASSSTWNYGYTF. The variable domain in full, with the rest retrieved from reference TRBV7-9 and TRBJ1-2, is DTGVSQNPRHKITKRGQNVTFRCDPISEHNRLYWYRQTLGQGPEFLTYFQNEAQLEKSRLLSDRFSAERPKGSFSTLEIQRTEQGDSAMYLCASSSTWNYGYTFGSGTRLTVV.

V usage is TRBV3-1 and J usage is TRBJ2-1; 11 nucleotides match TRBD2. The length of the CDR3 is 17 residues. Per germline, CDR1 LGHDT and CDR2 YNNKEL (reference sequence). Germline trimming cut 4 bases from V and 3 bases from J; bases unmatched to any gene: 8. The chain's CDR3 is CASSLDPSGRYYNEQFF. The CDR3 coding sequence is TGTGCCAGCAGCCTCGATCCTAGCGGGAGGTACTACAATGAGCAGTTCTTC.

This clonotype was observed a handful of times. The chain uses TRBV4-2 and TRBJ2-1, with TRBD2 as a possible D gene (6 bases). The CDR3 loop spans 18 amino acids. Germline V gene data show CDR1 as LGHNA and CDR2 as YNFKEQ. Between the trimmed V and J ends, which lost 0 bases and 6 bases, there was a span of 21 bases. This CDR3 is CASSQERDGGAPFNEQFF. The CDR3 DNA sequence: TGTGCCAGCAGCCAAGAGCGGGATGGCGGGGCACCGTTCAATGAGCAGTTCTTC.

CDR3 sequence: CASSVGTVSSYEQYF. DNA for the CDR3: TGTGCCAGCAGCGTTGGGACAGTTAGCTCCTACGAGCAGTACTTC. This chain uses TRBV7-2 with TRBJ2-7, with TRBD1 identical over 7 bases. This CDR3 is 15 amino acids long. The J segment lost 0 bases and the V segment lost 5 bases, leaving 7 bases of the junction unmatched. Germline V gene sequence: CDR1 SGHTA, CDR2 FQGNSA.

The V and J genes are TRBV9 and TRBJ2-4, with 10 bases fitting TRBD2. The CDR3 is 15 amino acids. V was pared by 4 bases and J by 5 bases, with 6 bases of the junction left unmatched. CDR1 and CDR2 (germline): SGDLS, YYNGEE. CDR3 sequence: CASSPLAGEQNIQYF. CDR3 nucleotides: TGTGCCAGCAGCCCCCTAGCGGGGGAACAAAACATTCAGTACTTC. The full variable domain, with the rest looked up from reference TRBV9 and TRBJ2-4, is DSGVTQTPKHLITATGQRVTLRCSPRSGDLSVYWYQQSLDQGLQFLIQYYNGEERAKGNILERFSAQQFPDLHSELNLSSLELGDSALYFCASSPLAGEQNIQYFGAGTRLSVL.

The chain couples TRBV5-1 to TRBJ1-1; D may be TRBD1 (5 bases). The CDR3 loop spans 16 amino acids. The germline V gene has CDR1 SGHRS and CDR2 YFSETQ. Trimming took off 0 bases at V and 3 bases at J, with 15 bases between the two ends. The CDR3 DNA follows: TGCGCCAGCAGCTTGGGGACATGGTTAGGTTACACTGAAGCTTTCTTT. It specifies CASSLGTWLGYTEAFF.

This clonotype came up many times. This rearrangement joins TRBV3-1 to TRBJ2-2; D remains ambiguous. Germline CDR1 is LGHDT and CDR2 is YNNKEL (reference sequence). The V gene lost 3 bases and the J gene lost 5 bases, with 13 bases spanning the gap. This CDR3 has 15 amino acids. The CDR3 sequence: CASSQMVGSTGELFF. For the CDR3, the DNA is TGTGCCAGCAGCCAGATGGTTGGGTCAACCGGGGAGCTGTTTTTT.

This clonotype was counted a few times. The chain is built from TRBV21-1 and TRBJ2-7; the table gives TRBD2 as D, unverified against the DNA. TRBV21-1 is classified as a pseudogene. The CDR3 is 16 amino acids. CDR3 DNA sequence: TGTGCCAGCAGCAAAGAGGGACTAGCGGGGAAGTACGAGCAGTACTTC. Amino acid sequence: CASSKEGLAGKYEQYF.

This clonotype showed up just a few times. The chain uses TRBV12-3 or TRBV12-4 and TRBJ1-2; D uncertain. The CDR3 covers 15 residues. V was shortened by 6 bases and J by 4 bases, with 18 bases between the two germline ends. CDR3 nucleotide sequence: TGTGCCAGCAGGTCCTCGTTAACGTTCGTCTATGGCTACACCTTC. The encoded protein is CASRSSLTFVYGYTF.